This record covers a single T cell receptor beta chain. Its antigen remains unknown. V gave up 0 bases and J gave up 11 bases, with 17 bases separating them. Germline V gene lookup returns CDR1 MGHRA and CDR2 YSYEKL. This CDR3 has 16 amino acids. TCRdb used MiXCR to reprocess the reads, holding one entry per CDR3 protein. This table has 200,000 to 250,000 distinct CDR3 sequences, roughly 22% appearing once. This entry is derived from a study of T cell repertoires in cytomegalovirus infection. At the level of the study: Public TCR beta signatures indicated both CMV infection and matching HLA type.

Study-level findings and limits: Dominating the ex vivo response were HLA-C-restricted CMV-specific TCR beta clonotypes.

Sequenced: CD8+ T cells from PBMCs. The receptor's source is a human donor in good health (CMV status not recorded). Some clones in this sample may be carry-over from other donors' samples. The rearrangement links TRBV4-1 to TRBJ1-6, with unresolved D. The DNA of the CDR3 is TGCGCCAGCAGCCAAGATGGATCCCAATTATATGCACCCCTCCACTTT. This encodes CASSQDGSQLYAPLHF.